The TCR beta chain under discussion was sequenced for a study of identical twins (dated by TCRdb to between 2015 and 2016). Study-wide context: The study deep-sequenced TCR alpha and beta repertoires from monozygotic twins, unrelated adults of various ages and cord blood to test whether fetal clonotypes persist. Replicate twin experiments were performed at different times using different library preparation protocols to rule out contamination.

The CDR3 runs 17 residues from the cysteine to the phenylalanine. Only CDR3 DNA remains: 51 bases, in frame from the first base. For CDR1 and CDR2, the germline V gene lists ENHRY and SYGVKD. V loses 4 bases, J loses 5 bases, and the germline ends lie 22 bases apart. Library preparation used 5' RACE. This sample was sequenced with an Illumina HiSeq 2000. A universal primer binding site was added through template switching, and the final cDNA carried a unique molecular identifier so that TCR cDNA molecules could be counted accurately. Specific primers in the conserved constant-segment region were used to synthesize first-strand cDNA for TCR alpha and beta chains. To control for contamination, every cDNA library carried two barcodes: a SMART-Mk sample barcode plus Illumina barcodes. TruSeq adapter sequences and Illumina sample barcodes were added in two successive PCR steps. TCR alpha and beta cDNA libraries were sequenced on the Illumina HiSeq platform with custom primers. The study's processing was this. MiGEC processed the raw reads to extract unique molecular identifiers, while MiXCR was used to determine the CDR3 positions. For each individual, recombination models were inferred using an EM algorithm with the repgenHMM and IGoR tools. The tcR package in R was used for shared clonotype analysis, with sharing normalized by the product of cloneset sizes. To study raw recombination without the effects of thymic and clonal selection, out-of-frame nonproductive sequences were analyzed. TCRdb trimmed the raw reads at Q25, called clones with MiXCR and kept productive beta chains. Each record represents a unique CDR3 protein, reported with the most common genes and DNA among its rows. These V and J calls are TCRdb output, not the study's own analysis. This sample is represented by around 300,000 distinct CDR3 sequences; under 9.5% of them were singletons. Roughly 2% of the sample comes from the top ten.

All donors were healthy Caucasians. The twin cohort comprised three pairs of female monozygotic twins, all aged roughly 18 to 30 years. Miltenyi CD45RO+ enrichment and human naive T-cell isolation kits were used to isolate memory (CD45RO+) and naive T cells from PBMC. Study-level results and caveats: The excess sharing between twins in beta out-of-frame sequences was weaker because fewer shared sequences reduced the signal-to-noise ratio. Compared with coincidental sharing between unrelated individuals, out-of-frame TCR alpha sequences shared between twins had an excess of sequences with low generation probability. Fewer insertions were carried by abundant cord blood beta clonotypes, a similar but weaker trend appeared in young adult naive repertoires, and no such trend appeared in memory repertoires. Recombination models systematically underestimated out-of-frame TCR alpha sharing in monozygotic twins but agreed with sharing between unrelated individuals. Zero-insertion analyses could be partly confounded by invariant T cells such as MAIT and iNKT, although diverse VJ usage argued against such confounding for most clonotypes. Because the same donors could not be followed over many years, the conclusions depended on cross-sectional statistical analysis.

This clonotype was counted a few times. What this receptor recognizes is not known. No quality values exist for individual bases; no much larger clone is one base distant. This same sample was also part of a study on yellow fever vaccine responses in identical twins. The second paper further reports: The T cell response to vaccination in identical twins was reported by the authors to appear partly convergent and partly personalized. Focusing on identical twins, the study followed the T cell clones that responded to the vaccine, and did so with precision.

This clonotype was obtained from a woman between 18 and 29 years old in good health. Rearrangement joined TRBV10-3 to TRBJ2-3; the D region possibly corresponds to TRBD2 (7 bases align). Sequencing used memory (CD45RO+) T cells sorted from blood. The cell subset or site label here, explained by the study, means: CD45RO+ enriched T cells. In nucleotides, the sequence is TGTGCCATCAGTGCCCACGTGGCGGGGGCTACAGGAGATACGCAGTATTTT. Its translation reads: CAISAHVAGATGDTQYF.